This record concerns one T cell receptor beta chain sequence. Antigen specificity is unknown. Time point defined: cycle 4 day 1 (C4D1), after around six weeks of nivolumab. Every patient experienced relapse after autologous stem cell transplantation, and brentuximab vedotin exposure varied. Responses achieved at best were complete response, partial response or progressive disease. The record originates from a study of PD-1 blockade in classical Hodgkin lymphoma. Overall study results and limits: Whatever underlies the repertoire differences (possibly disease activity or prior therapy) remains undefined.

Assay: immunoSEQ multiplex PCR; the TCRdb copy retains only in-frame clones and omits some. The sample records about 24,000 clones, roughly four fifths being singletons. Sequenced here: peripheral blood mononuclear cells (PBMCs), sampled before the fourth cycle of nivolumab. The TCR comes from a human donor with classical Hodgkin lymphoma.

The CDR3 region is CASRLGLAADEQYF. The CDR3 coding sequence is TGCGCCAGCAGACTTGGACTAGCGGCCGACGAGCAGTACTTC. The V call is TRBV5-1, the J call TRBJ2-7; 10 bases line up with TRBD2. J lost 5 bases, V lost 5 bases, and 7 bases had no gene match. Germline loops: CDR1 SGHRS, CDR2 YFSETQ. There are 14 residues in the CDR3. Full variable domain (missing parts from reference TRBV5-1 and TRBJ2-7): KAGVTQTPRYLIKTRGQQVTLSCSPISGHRSVSWYQQTPGQGLQFLFEYFSETQRNKGNFPGRFSGRQFSNSRSEMNVSTLELGDSALYLCASRLGLAADEQYFGPGTRLTVT.